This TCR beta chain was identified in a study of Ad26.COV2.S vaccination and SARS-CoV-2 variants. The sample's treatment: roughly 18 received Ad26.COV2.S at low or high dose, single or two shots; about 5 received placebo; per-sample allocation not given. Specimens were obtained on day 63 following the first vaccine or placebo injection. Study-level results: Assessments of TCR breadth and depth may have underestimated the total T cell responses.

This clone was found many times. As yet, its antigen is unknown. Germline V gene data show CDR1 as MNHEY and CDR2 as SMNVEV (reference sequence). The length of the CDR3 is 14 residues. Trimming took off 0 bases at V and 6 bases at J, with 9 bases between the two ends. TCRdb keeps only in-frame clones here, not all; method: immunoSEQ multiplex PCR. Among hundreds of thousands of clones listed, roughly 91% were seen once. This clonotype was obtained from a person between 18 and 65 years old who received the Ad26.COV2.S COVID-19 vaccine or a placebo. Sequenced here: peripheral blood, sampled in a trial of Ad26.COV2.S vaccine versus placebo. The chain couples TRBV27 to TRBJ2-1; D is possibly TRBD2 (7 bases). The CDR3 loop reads CASSLSGGVNEQFF. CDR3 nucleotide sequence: TGTGCCAGCAGTTTATCAGGGGGGGTCAATGAGCAGTTCTTC.